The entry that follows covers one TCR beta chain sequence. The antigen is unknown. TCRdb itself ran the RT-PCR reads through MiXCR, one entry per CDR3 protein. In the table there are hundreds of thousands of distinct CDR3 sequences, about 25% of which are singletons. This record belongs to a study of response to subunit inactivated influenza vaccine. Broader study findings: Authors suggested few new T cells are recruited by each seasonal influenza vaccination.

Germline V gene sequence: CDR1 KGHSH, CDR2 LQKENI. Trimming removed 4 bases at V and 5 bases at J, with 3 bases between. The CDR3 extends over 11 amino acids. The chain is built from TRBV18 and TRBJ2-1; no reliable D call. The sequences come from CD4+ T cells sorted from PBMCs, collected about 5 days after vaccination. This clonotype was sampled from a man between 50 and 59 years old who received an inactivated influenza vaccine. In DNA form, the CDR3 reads TGTGCCAGCTCACGAAACAATGAGCAGTTCTTC. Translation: CASSRNNEQFF.